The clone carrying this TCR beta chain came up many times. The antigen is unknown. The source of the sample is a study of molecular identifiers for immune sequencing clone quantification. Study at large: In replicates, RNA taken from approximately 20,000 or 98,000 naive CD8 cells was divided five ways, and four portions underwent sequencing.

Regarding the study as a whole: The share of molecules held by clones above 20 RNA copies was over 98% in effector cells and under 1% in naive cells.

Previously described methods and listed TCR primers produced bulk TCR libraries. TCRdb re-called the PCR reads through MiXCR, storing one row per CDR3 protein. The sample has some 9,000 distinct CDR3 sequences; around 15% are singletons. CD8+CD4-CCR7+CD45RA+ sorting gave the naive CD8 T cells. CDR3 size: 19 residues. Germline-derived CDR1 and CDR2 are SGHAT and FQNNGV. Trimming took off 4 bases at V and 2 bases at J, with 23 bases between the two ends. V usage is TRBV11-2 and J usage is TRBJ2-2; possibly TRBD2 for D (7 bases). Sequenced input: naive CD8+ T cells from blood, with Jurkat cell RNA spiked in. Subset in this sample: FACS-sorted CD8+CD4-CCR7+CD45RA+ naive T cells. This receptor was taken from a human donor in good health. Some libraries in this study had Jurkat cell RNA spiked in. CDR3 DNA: TGTGCCAGCAGCTCGGGCGGGGGACACGACCTACCCAACACCGGGGAGCTGTTTTTT. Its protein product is CASSSGGGHDLPNTGELFF.